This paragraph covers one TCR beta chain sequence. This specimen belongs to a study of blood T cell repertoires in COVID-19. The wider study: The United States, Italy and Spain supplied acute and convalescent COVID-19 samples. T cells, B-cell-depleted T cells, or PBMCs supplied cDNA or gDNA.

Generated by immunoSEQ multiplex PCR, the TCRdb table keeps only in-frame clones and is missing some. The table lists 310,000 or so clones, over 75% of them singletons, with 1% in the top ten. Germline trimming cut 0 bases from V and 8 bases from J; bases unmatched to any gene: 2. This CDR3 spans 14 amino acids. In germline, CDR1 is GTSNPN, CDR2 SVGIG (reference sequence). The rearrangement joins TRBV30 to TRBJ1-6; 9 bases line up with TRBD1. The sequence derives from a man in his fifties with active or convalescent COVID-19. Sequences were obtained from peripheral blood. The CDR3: CAWSVGTGYSPLHF. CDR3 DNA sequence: TGTGCCTGGAGTGTCGGGACAGGGTATTCACCCCTCCACTTT.